These 23 T cell receptor beta chains originate from one sample sequenced in a study of cytomegalovirus exposure and HLA in healthy donors (TCRdb year 2017). Libraries came from the immunoSEQ multiplex PCR assay. The multiplex PCR relied on a mix of 60 forward primers for TCR Vbeta segments and 13 reverse primers for TCR Jbeta segments. What TCRdb holds here is the immuneACCESS table cut down to in-frame rearrangements. Part of the clones is not present; checked against another copy, under half of the missing clones reflect an unresolved V gene, and the others are unexplained. Within this sample are under 150,000 clones, with roughly 79% of them counted one time only. Clones ranked in the top ten supply less than 1.5% of the sample. The specimen sequenced was PBMCs. Receptors were obtained from a man aged 25 to 45 in good health and CMV-seropositive.

With regard to this clone: Other DNA variants within this sample encode the same CDR3. The chain links TRBV7-2 to TRBJ2-5; 9 bases are a match to TRBD1. The junction had 1 base not matched to a gene; V was cut back by 4 bases and J by 4 bases. The CDR3 loop spans 13 amino acids. Per germline, CDR1 SGHTA and CDR2 FQGNSA. The CDR3 protein is CASSSDRGETQYF. The CDR3 nucleotides are TGTGCCAGCAGCTCGGACAGGGGAGAGACCCAGTACTTC. Full variable domain (rest looked up from reference TRBV7-2 and TRBJ2-5): GAGVSQSPSNKVTEKGKDVELRCDPISGHTALYWYRQSLGQGLEFLIYFQGNSAPDKSGLPSDRFSAERTGGSVSTLTIQRTQQEDSAVYLCASSSDRGETQYFGPGTRLLVL.

This clone was recorded once. The rearrangement uses TRBV30 and TRBJ2-5, with D maybe TRBD2 (5 bases). The V end lost 0 bases, the J end lost 4 bases, and 9 bases lay between the germline ends. Germline V gene sequence: CDR1 GTSNPN, CDR2 SVGIG (reference sequence). CDR3 length equals 13 residues. The CDR3 nucleotides are TGTGCCTGGAGTGTACTGAGGGCAGAGACCCAGTACTTC. The encoded protein is CAWSVLRAETQYF.

This clone was detected only once. The chain links TRBV10-3 to TRBJ1-2; 10 positions match TRBD1. There are 15 residues in the CDR3. The germline CDR1 and CDR2 sequences are ENHRY and SYGVKD. Trimming removed 0 bases from V and 6 bases from J; junction bases left unmatched: 4. The CDR3 nucleotides read TGTGCCATCAGTGAGTCCGGGACAGGGGCAAATGGCTACACCTTC. Amino acids: CAISESGTGANGYTF.

V usage is TRBV7-3 and J usage is TRBJ2-7, with TRBD2 identical over 7 bases. Germline V gene data show CDR1 as SGHTA and CDR2 as FQGTGA. CDR3 length: 18 residues. J gave up 7 bases and V 2 bases, and 20 bases lay outside the gene matches. The CDR3 sequence is CASSLLAATYKASREQYF. CDR3 DNA: TGTGCCAGCAGCTTACTAGCGGCCACATATAAAGCCAGTAGAGAGCAGTACTTC. Full variable domain (remainder filled in from reference TRBV7-3 and TRBJ2-7): GAGVSQTPSNKVTEKGKYVELRCDPISGHTALYWYRQSLGQGPEFLIYFQGTGAADDSGLPNDRFFAVRPEGSVSTLKIQRTERGDSAVYLCASSLLAATYKASREQYFGPGTRLTVT.

The rearrangement links TRBV6-1 to TRBJ2-7; D unclear. V lost 6 bases, J lost 3 bases, and 12 bases lay in between. CDR1 is MNHNS, CDR2 SASEGT, per germline. CDR3 length: 13 residues. The CDR3 spells CASSASLGYEQYF. The CDR3 region has the DNA TGTGCCAGCAGCGCCAGTCTAGGCTACGAGCAGTACTTC.

The rearrangement links TRBV7-3 to TRBJ2-5; perhaps TRBD1 as D (6 bases). The V end was cut by 5 bases, the J end by 2 bases, with 12 bases between. Germline V gene sequence: CDR1 SGHTA, CDR2 FQGTGA. The CDR3 length is 14 residues. The DNA of the CDR3 is TGTGCCAGCAGCCCTGGGGGCCCGCAAGAGACCCAGTACTTC. Its translation is CASSPGGPQETQYF. Complete variable domain (other parts from reference TRBV7-3 and TRBJ2-5): GAGVSQTPSNKVTEKGKYVELRCDPISGHTALYWYRQSLGQGPEFLIYFQGTGAADDSGLPNDRFFAVRPEGSVSTLKIQRTERGDSAVYLCASSPGGPQETQYFGPGTRLLVL.

The chain is built from TRBV7-8 and TRBJ2-4; D is possibly TRBD2 (7 bases). V lost 3 bases and J lost 9, with 18 bases in between. The CDR3 runs 15 residues. CDR1 and CDR2 (germline): SGHVS, FQNEAQ. CDR3 protein: CASSLGRGGWVIQYF. As DNA, the CDR3 is TGTGCCAGCAGCTTGGGTAGGGGGGGCTGGGTCATTCAGTACTTC.

This chain links TRBV15 with TRBJ1-5; TRBD1 is a possible D gene (5 bases). V was trimmed by 0 bases and J by 7 bases, leaving 10 bases between them. The germline V gene has CDR1 LNHNV and CDR2 YYDKDF (reference sequence). This CDR3 spans 14 amino acids. The CDR3 DNA follows: TGTGCCACCAGCAGAGAAAAGGGGCTCCAGCCCCAGCATTTT. Its translation: CATSREKGLQPQHF.

V usage is TRBV4-1 and J usage is TRBJ2-2; the match to TRBD1 covers 7 bases. From germline, CDR1 is MGHRA and CDR2 YSYEKL. CDR3 length: 17 residues. With V trimmed by 0 bases and J by 0 bases, 4 bases remained unmatched. The CDR3 nucleotides are TGCGCCAGCAGCCAAGAACGAGGGACAGCGAACACCGGGGAGCTGTTTTTT. This sequence encodes CASSQERGTANTGELFF.

The rearrangement uses TRBV28 and TRBJ1-1; 7 nucleotides align to TRBD1. Germline values: CDR1 MDHEN, CDR2 SYDVKM. This CDR3 has 15 residues. Trimming at V came to 6 bases and at J to 7 bases, leaving 14 bases not matched to a gene. CDR3 protein: CASRPTLGGASEAFF. Written as DNA, the CDR3 is TGTGCCAGCAGACCGACCCTAGGGGGCGCAAGTGAAGCTTTCTTT.

The J gene is TRBJ2-1, the V gene TRBV10-3; the match to TRBD2 covers 10 bases. Germline CDR1 is ENHRY and CDR2 is SYGVKD. J lost 0 bases, V lost 0 bases, and 5 bases had no gene match. The CDR3 covers 18 residues. Here the CDR3 DNA reads TGTGCCATCAGTGAGTCGGGTAGCGGGGGGATCTCCTACAATGAGCAGTTCTTC. Protein: CAISESGSGGISYNEQFF.

The chain uses TRBV29-1 and TRBJ1-1; D is undetermined. The CDR3 is made up of 13 amino acids. The germline V gene has CDR1 SQVTM and CDR2 ANQGSEA. V was pared by 6 bases and J by 6 bases, with 17 bases between. CDR3 in DNA: TGCAGCGTACCGGGTCCTGTAAACGCTGAAGCTTTCTTT. Its protein product is CSVPGPVNAEAFF.

V gene TRBV5-6 combines with J gene TRBJ2-5; D uncertain. This CDR3 has 15 amino acids. Trimming took 1 base from V and 2 from J, leaving 12 bases between them. The germline CDR1 and CDR2 sequences are SGHDT and YYEEEE. The DNA for the CDR3 is TGTGCCAGCAGCTTGCCATCACCAGTGCAAGAGACCCAGTACTTC. Its protein product is CASSLPSPVQETQYF.

This chain joins TRBV6-1 and TRBJ1-1; 10 nucleotides match TRBD1. The junction had 5 bases not matched to a gene; V was cut back by 4 bases and J by 3 bases. Germline CDR1 MNHNS, CDR2 SASEGT. This CDR3 contains 15 residues. The CDR3 sequence: CASSARQGADTEAFF. The CDR3 DNA reads as TGTGCCAGCAGTGCCCGACAGGGGGCAGACACTGAAGCTTTCTTT.

The V and J genes are TRBV15 and TRBJ1-5, with 9 bases matching TRBD1. J lost 5 bases, V lost 2 bases, and 13 bases had no gene match. Germline assignment: CDR1 LNHNV and CDR2 YYDKDF (reference sequence). The CDR3 covers 18 residues. For the CDR3, the DNA is TGTGCCACCAGCAGAAACAGTGGTGGGACAGGGTTGTATCAGCCCCAGCATTTT. Protein sequence: CATSRNSGGTGLYQPQHF.

This clone came up once. This chain links TRBV28 with TRBJ2-3, with TRBD2 matching over 12 bases. This CDR3 has 16 amino acids. CDR1 is MDHEN, CDR2 SYDVKM, per germline. The J segment lost 3 bases and the V segment lost 6 bases, leaving 7 bases of the junction unmatched. CDR3 DNA: TGTGCCAGCAGGGAAAAGACTAGCGGGGGAACAGATACGCAGTATTTT. Translation: CASREKTSGGTDTQYF. Based on the CDR3 plus reference TRBV28 and TRBJ2-3, the full variable domain is DVKVTQSSRYLVKRTGEKVFLECVQDMDHENMFWYRQDPGLGLRLIYFSYDVKMKEKGDIPEGYSVSREKKERFSLILESASTNQTSMYLCASREKTSGGTDTQYFGPGTRLTVL.

The sample holds a few counts of this clone. The chain's CDR3 is CASSFGSGLLYEQYF. The CDR3 bases are TGTGCCAGCAGCTTTGGCAGCGGACTCCTCTACGAGCAGTACTTC. The rearrangement uses TRBV5-4 and TRBJ2-7, with D tentatively TRBD2 (5 bases). The CDR3 contains 15 residues. With 2 bases removed from V and 3 bases from J, the gap between germline ends came to 15 bases. Germline-derived CDR1 and CDR2 are SGHNT and YYREEE (reference sequence). Full variable domain (outside the CDR3, taken from reference TRBV5-4 and TRBJ2-7): ETGVTQSPTHLIKTRGQQVTLRCSSQSGHNTVSWYQQALGQGPQFIFQYYREEENGRGNFPPRFSGLQFPNYSSELNVNALELDDSALYLCASSFGSGLLYEQYFGPGTRLTVT.

This chain connects TRBV19 to TRBJ2-1, with 7 bases fitting TRBD2. The CDR3 contains 15 residues. V was pared by 3 bases and J by 9 bases, with 11 bases of the junction left unmatched. Germline CDR1 is LNHDA and CDR2 is SQIVND (reference sequence). This chain's CDR3 is CASSIESGGLSEQFF. In DNA form, the CDR3 reads TGTGCCAGTAGTATTGAGTCGGGAGGTTTAAGTGAGCAGTTCTTC.

This CDR3 reads CASSLGGRTGELFF. As DNA, the CDR3 is TGTGCCAGCAGTTTGGGAGGGCGCACCGGGGAGCTGTTTTTT. The J gene is TRBJ2-2, the V gene TRBV27, with TRBD2 identical over 7 bases. This CDR3 spans 14 amino acids. V shed 3 bases and J 4 bases; nucleotides not matched to a gene: 2. CDR1 and CDR2 from the germline V gene are MNHEY and SMNVEV (reference sequence).

The chain has TRBV27 and TRBJ1-5; D is undetermined. Between the trimmed V and J ends, which lost 8 bases and 0 bases, there was a span of 14 bases. Per germline, CDR1 MNHEY and CDR2 SMNVEV (reference sequence). This CDR3 region has 15 residues. CDR3 DNA: TGTGCCAGCGTAATGACTGCGTATAGCAATCAGCCCCAGCATTTT. It is translated as CASVMTAYSNQPQHF.

The rearrangement uses TRBV5-6 and TRBJ1-5; D uncertain. Trimming shortened V by 0 bases and J by 7 bases, and 8 bases separated the two germline ends. The CDR3 is 13 residues long. Per germline, CDR1 SGHDT and CDR2 YYEEEE. The CDR3 nucleotides are TGTGCCAGCAGCTTGGGGGAGGCACAGCCCCAGCATTTT. This encodes CASSLGEAQPQHF.

This clone was observed a single time. J is TRBJ2-5 and V is TRBV5-3, with 8 bases matching TRBD1. TRBV5-3 is annotated as an ORF whose role is uncertain. The V gene end was trimmed by 1 base and the J gene end by 6 bases; junction bases not matched to a gene: 14. The CDR3 length is 17 residues. The CDR3 DNA sequence: TGTGCCAGAAGCTTGAGGTCCCGGGACAGGCCCCTAAAGACCCAGTACTTC. It is translated as CARSLRSRDRPLKTQYF.

The rearrangement uses TRBV9 and TRBJ2-7; D is perhaps TRBD2 (6 bases). CDR3 length: 15 residues. Trimming took 1 base from V and 6 from J, leaving 17 bases between them. From germline, CDR1 is SGDLS and CDR2 YYNGEE. The CDR3 bases are TGTGCCAGCAGCGTATCACAGGACGCCGGGAGCGAGCAGTACTTC. It specifies CASSVSQDAGSEQYF. Supplemented by reference TRBV9 and TRBJ2-7, the full variable domain reads DSGVTQTPKHLITATGQRVTLRCSPRSGDLSVYWYQQSLDQGLQFLIQYYNGEERAKGNILERFSAQQFPDLHSELNLSSLELGDSALYFCASSVSQDAGSEQYFGPGTRLTVT.